This T cell receptor beta chain comes out of a study of shared clonotypes between healthy human individuals. Study at large: Used for every donor were three CD4 naive, three CD4 memory, two CD8 naive and one CD8 memory plate.

This table comes from immunoSEQ multiplex PCR, and its TCRdb copy is limited to in-frame clones, with some not included. This table has some 2,000,000 clones, about 95% appearing once. Germline assignment: CDR1 WNHNN and CDR2 SYGVQD (reference sequence). The CDR3 is 17 amino acids. Germline trimming cut 0 bases from V and 6 bases from J; bases unmatched to any gene: 7. The naive CD8 fraction comprised CD45RO-negative cells positively selected for CCR7 and excluded terminally differentiated effector memory CD45RA+ cells. The chain employs TRBV10-1 and TRBJ2-3; 12 nucleotides match TRBD2. The receptor's source is a man between 18 and 29 years old in good health. Material: naive CD8+ T cells sorted from blood. CDR3 in amino acids: CASSESSTSGGHDTQYF. CDR3 in DNA: TGCGCCAGCAGTGAGTCGAGTACTAGCGGGGGGCACGATACGCAGTATTTT.